One and the same sample provided the 20 T cell receptor beta chains below, sequenced in a study of T cells after yellow fever vaccination. MiXCR, run by TCRdb on the 5' RACE reads, gives a single entry per CDR3 protein. The profile covers about 350,000 distinct CDR3 sequences, with approximately 12% appearing a single time and 3.2% taken by the ten largest. The source material was CD4+ T cells sorted from PBMCs, sampled 15 days after the yellow fever booster vaccination. Receptor source: a man aged 18 to 29 who received the YFV17D yellow fever vaccine.

The chain carries TRBV24-1 and TRBJ2-3; possibly TRBD1 for D (5 bases). This CDR3 spans 13 amino acids. The germline CDR1 and CDR2 sequences are KGHDR and SFDVKD. Trimming removed 6 bases from V and 0 bases from J, with 6 bases in between. In DNA, the CDR3 is TGTGCCACCAGTAGGGGTAGCACAGATACGCAGTATTTT. It translates to CATSRGSTDTQYF.

This clonotype was seen only a few times. V usage is TRBV6-1 and J usage is TRBJ1-1; D gene uncertain. Trimming stripped 7 bases from V and 3 bases from J, with 9 bases between. From germline, CDR1 is MNHNS and CDR2 SASEGT. The CDR3 has 12 amino acids. The CDR3 DNA reads TGTGCCAGCAAAGTCGGGGACACTGAAGCTTTCTTT. It translates to CASKVGDTEAFF.

The chain carries TRBV6-5 and TRBJ1-1; D may be TRBD1 (5 bases). The CDR3 is 15 residues long. The ends were cut back, 6 bases at V and 7 bases at J, with 21 bases in the middle. Germline V gene lookup returns CDR1 MNHEY and CDR2 SVGAGI. CDR3 loop: CASRSERDPWREAFF. The CDR3 region has the DNA TGTGCCAGCAGATCTGAACGGGACCCTTGGCGTGAAGCTTTCTTT.

The V gene is TRBV3-1, the J gene TRBJ1-6; D gene ambiguous. The V gene's germline CDR1 is LGHDT and CDR2 YNNKEL (reference sequence). The V end was cut by 8 bases, the J end by 9 bases, with 11 bases between. The CDR3 sequence is 12 residues long. This chain's CDR3 is CASGLVGSPLHF. The DNA for the CDR3 is TGTGCCAGCGGCTTGGTAGGTTCACCCCTCCACTTT.

The chain joins TRBV6-5 to TRBJ2-7; 7 bases fit TRBD1. The V segment lost 6 bases and the J segment 2 bases; nucleotides outside the gene matches: 7. The CDR3 loop spans 14 amino acids. Germline loops: CDR1 MNHEY, CDR2 SVGAGI. The chain's CDR3 is CASSTRTGPYEQYF. In nucleotides, the CDR3 is TGTGCCAGCAGCACACGGACAGGCCCCTACGAGCAGTACTTC.

The sample holds a few counts of this clonotype. The chain couples TRBV7-2 to TRBJ2-7; D is possibly TRBD1 or TRBD2 (5 bases each). This CDR3 is 14 amino acids long. Trimming pared 1 base from V and 7 bases from J, leaving 14 bases between. The V gene's germline CDR1 is SGHTA and CDR2 FQGNSA. The CDR3 protein is CASSLVEGHREQYV. For the CDR3, the DNA is TGTGCCAGCAGCTTAGTTGAGGGGCATCGAGAGCAGTACGTC.

The chain is built from TRBV7-2 and TRBJ2-7, with D perhaps matching TRBD1 (5 bases). The CDR3 runs 13 residues. Germline V gives CDR1 SGHTA, CDR2 FQGNSA. Trimming left V 3 bases short and J 4 bases short, with 10 bases between. As DNA, the CDR3 is TGTGCCAGCAGCTTTACAGGAAATTACGAGCAGTACTTC. This sequence encodes CASSFTGNYEQYF.

CDR3 sequence (DNA): TGTGCCAGCAGTTCCCCAGGGGGGCAGTGGACTGAAGCTTTCTTT. Translated, it gives CASSSPGGQWTEAFF. The V call is TRBV12-3 or TRBV12-4, the J call TRBJ1-1; 7 nucleotides align to TRBD1. The CDR3 has 15 residues. Losses at the gene ends were 4 bases for V and 5 bases for J; bases not matched to a gene: 10.

The genes are TRBV29-1 and TRBJ1-1, with unresolved D. Germline CDR1 reads SQVTM; CDR2 reads ANQGSEA. The V end lost 0 bases, the J end lost 2 bases, and 7 bases lay between the germline ends. This CDR3 is 13 amino acids long. The CDR3 DNA reads TGCAGCGTTGAAGAGCATACTAACACTGAAGCTTTCTTT. Its translation is CSVEEHTNTEAFF.

The chain has TRBV7-2 and TRBJ2-5; no firm D call. V was pared by 4 bases and J by 5 bases, with 14 bases between. Germline V gene lookup returns CDR1 SGHTA and CDR2 FQGNSA. This CDR3 contains 14 residues. CDR3 coding DNA: TGTGCCAGCAGCTCTACCAGAGCTTGGGAGACCCAGTACTTC. Its translation is CASSSTRAWETQYF. Based on the CDR3 plus reference TRBV7-2 and TRBJ2-5, the full variable domain is GAGVSQSPSNKVTEKGKDVELRCDPISGHTALYWYRQSLGQGLEFLIYFQGNSAPDKSGLPSDRFSAERTGGSVSTLTIQRTQQEDSAVYLCASSSTRAWETQYFGPGTRLLVL.

The CDR3 reads CASSLFRTSGSYNEQFF. The CDR3 DNA reads as TGTGCCAGCAGCCTCTTCCGGACTAGCGGTTCCTACAATGAGCAGTTCTTC. V is TRBV2 and J is TRBJ2-1; the match to TRBD2 covers 10 bases. This CDR3 is built from 17 residues. V was pared by 6 bases and J by 1 base, with 9 bases of the junction left unmatched. Germline values: CDR1 SNHLY, CDR2 FYNNEI.

The chain couples TRBV29-1 to TRBJ2-5; D ambiguous. Trimming stripped 5 bases from V and 5 bases from J, with 6 bases between. CDR1 SQVTM and CDR2 ANQGSEA come from the germline V gene. This CDR3 has 10 residues. The DNA of the CDR3 is TGCAGCGTTCTCTACGAGACCCAGTACTTC. Its protein is CSVLYETQYF.

The gene calls are TRBV7-9 and TRBJ1-1; D unclear. The CDR3 covers 15 residues. Per the germline V gene, CDR1 is SEHNR and CDR2 is FQNEAQ (reference sequence). Trimming cost V 3 bases and J 7 bases, with 18 bases left between them. The CDR3 DNA reads TGTGCCAGCAGCTTCAATTGGGGTATCGCTGTTGAAGCTTTCTTT. It yields the protein CASSFNWGIAVEAFF.

The chain combines TRBV30 with TRBJ2-7; no reliable D call. This CDR3 is built from 11 residues. Trimming pared 2 bases from V and 3 bases from J, leaving 5 bases between. CDR1 is GTSNPN, CDR2 SVGIG, per germline (reference sequence). CDR3 bases: TGTGCCTGGAGTCCGAGCTACGAGCAGTACTTC. Translating gives CAWSPSYEQYF.

Worth noting for this clonotype: One junction end does not reproduce the germline sequence, and a read error may be involved. This sequence joins TRBV7-7 and TRBJ2-2; D is undetermined. Germline V lookup: CDR1 SSHAT, CDR2 FNYEAQ (reference sequence). The CDR3 is 13 amino acids. In DNA, the CDR3 is TGTGCTAGCAGCTTAAACTGGGCCGGGGAGCTGTTTTTT. It specifies CASSLNWAGELFF.

This clonotype was seen ten or more times. This chain uses TRBV12-3 or TRBV12-4 with TRBJ2-3; 7 nucleotides match TRBD2. The CDR3 is 15 residues long. V dropped 6 bases and J dropped 1; count of bases not matched to a gene: 7. The CDR3 nucleotides are TGTGCCAGCAGCTCAAGTGCGGGGGGCACAGATACGCAGTATTTT. This translates into CASSSSAGGTDTQYF.

This clonotype turned up a few times. The V call is TRBV5-1, the J call TRBJ1-2, with 8 bases matching TRBD1. The CDR3 has 15 residues. Germline V gives CDR1 SGHRS, CDR2 YFSETQ. J gave up 4 bases and V 2 bases, and 7 bases lay outside the gene matches. For the CDR3, the DNA is TGCGCCAGCAGCTTTACAGGGGGAGGGTTCTATGGCTACACCTTC. Translating gives CASSFTGGGFYGYTF.

This clonotype was counted many times. V gene TRBV20-1 combines with J gene TRBJ1-3; D call uncertain. CDR1 DFQATT and CDR2 SNEGSKA come from the germline V gene (reference sequence). The CDR3 totals 12 residues. Deletions cut 0 bases from V and 2 bases from J, with 2 bases between. Here the CDR3 DNA reads TGCAGTGCTAGAGATCCTGGAAACACCATATATTTT. Protein: CSARDPGNTIYF.

This clonotype was seen ten or more times. The chain has TRBV4-1 and TRBJ2-1; 9 bases fit TRBD1. The J segment lost 8 bases and the V segment lost 2 bases, leaving 7 bases of the junction unmatched. This CDR3 comprises 15 residues. Germline lookup yields CDR1 MGHRA and CDR2 YSYEKL. DNA for the CDR3: TGCGCCAGCAGCCAACCGGGACAGGGTTCGGATGAGCAGTTCTTC. Its protein is CASSQPGQGSDEQFF.

The genes are TRBV7-2 and TRBJ2-3, with TRBD2 matching 9 bases. Per the germline V gene, CDR1 is SGHTA and CDR2 is FQGNSA. Germline trimming cut 5 bases from V and 8 bases from J; bases unmatched to any gene: 11. This CDR3 is built from 15 residues. The CDR3: CASSVAGGQSGTQYF. CDR3 bases: TGTGCCAGCAGCGTCGCGGGGGGGCAGTCTGGTACGCAGTATTTT.